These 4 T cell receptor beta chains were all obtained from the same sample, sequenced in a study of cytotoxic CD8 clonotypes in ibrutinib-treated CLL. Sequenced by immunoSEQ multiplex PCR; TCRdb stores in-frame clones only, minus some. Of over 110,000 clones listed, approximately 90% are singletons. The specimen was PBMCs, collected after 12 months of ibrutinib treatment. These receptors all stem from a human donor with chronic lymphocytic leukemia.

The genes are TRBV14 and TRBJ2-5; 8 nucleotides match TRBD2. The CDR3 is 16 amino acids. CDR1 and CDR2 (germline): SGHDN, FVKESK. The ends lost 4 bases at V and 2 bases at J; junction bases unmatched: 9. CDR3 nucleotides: TGTGCCAGCAGCCTATGGGGAGCGGGAGCACAAGAGACCCAGTACTTC. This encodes CASSLWGAGAQETQYF.

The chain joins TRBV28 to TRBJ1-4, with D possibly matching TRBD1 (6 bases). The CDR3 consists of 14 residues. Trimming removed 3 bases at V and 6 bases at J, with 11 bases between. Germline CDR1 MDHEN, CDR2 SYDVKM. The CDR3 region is CASSFEQGDEKLFF. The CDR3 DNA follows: TGTGCCAGCAGTTTTGAACAGGGTGATGAAAAACTGTTTTTT.

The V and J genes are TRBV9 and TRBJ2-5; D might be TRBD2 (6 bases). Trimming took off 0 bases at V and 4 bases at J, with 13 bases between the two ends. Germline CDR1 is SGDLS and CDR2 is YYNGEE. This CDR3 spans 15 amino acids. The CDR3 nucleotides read TGTGCCAGCAGCGTAGATGGGGGGTTGGCAGAGACCCAGTACTTC. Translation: CASSVDGGLAETQYF.

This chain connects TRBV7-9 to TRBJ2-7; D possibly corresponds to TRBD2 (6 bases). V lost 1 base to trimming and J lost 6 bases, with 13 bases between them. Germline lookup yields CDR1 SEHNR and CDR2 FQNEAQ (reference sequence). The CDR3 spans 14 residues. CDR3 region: CASSLGEARFEQYF. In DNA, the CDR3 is TGTGCCAGCAGCTTAGGGGAGGCGCGGTTCGAGCAGTACTTC.